The clone carrying this T cell receptor beta chain was detected ten times or more. This sample was taken from a study of identical twins. MiXCR, applied by TCRdb to the 5' RACE reads, yields one record per CDR3 protein. The sample has under 300,000 distinct CDR3 sequences, roughly 13% seen once; the top ten hold 3.5% to 4.5%. The same specimen was also included in a second study, on yellow fever vaccine responses in identical twins.

The sequence was collected from a woman younger than 30 in good health. Sequencing was done on a sample of memory (CD45RO+) T cells sorted from blood.

DNA for the CDR3: TGCGCCAGCAGCCATGAAGCGGGCGTCTCCTACAATGAGCAGTTCTTC. This codes for CASSHEAGVSYNEQFF. The chain uses TRBV4-3 and TRBJ2-1, with D perhaps TRBD2 (6 bases). V was cut by 3 bases and J by 0 bases, with 12 bases left in between. The germline gives CDR1 LGHNA, CDR2 YSLEER. The CDR3 totals 16 residues.